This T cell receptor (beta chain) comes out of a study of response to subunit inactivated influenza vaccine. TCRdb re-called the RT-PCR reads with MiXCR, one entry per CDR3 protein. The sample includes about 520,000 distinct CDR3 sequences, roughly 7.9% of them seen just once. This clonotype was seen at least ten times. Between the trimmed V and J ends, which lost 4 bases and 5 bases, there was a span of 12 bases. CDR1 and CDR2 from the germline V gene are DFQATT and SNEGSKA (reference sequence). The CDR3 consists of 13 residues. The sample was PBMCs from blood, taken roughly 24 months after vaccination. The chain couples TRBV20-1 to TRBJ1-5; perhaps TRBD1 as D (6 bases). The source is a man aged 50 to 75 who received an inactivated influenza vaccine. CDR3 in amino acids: CSATGARDQPQHF. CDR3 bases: TGCAGTGCTACAGGGGCGAGGGATCAGCCCCAGCATTTT.